One and the same sample provided the 25 T cell receptor beta chains below, sequenced in a study of blood T cell repertoires in COVID-19. Only in-frame clones appear in the TCRdb table, and some are missing; sequencing was by immunoSEQ multiplex PCR. This sample carries some 150,000 clones, about 77% of them seen once, and the ten largest clones take about 4%. The material sequenced was peripheral blood. The receptor set was obtained from a man aged 55 to 70 with acute or convalescent COVID-19.

This chain joins TRBV27 and TRBJ1-5; 12 positions match TRBD1. Germline V gives CDR1 MNHEY, CDR2 SMNVEV (reference sequence). V was pared by 6 bases and J by 6 bases, with 6 bases of the junction left unmatched. CDR3 length: 15 amino acids. DNA for the CDR3: TGTGCCAGCAGACCGGGACAGGGGGCAGGTCAGCCCCAGCATTTT. Encoded protein: CASRPGQGAGQPQHF.

The chain recombines TRBV18 with TRBJ1-1; 7 nucleotides match TRBD1. The CDR3 is 15 amino acids. The V and J ends lost 2 bases and 3 bases, in that order; junction bases with no gene match: 6. Germline CDR1 reads KGHSH; CDR2 reads LQKENI. In DNA, the CDR3 is TGTGCCAGCTCACCAGAAACAGGGGTGGACACTGAAGCTTTCTTT. Protein: CASSPETGVDTEAFF.

The rearrangement joins TRBV7-6 to TRBJ2-3, with D unclear. Germline V lookup: CDR1 SGHVS, CDR2 FNYEAQ. The CDR3 totals 14 residues. Trimming took 5 bases from V and 1 from J, leaving 10 bases between them. The CDR3 region has the DNA TGTGCCAGCAGCGAGGAACCGGGCACAGATACGCAGTATTTT. It encodes CASSEEPGTDTQYF.

This clone has only one observation. This chain links TRBV5-1 with TRBJ2-7; 9 nucleotides agree with TRBD2. This CDR3 is built from 15 residues. Trimming at V came to 3 bases and at J to 4 bases, leaving 8 bases not matched to a gene. Germline CDR1 and CDR2: SGHRS and YFSETQ. The CDR3 loop is CASSSLSGRVYEQYF. CDR3 DNA: TGCGCCAGCAGCTCCCTTAGCGGGAGAGTATACGAGCAGTACTTC.

The chain is built from TRBV19 and TRBJ2-7; 7 bases fit TRBD1. Germline V CDR1 and CDR2: LNHDA, SQIVND (reference sequence). J was trimmed by 3 bases and V by 1 base; bases with no gene match: 9. CDR3 size: 16 residues. The CDR3 nucleotides are TGTGCCAGTAGTATAGGCCCGCTAGCAGGGGGCTACGAGCAGTACTTC. As protein: CASSIGPLAGGYEQYF. Drawing the rest from reference TRBV19 and TRBJ2-7, the complete variable domain is DGGITQSPKYLFRKEGQNVTLSCEQNLNHDAMYWYRQDPGQGLRLIYYSQIVNDFQKGDIAEGYSVSREKKESFPLTVTSAQKNPTAFYLCASSIGPLAGGYEQYFGPGTRLTVT.

V is TRBV18 and J is TRBJ2-3, with a tentative D call TRBD2 (5 bases). Per germline, CDR1 KGHSH and CDR2 LQKENI. The ends were cut back, 5 bases at V and 5 bases at J, with 14 bases in the middle. This CDR3 comprises 14 residues. The CDR3, as DNA: TGTGCCAGCTCAAAGTTGGAGGAGAGAGATACGCAGTATTTT. Protein: CASSKLEERDTQYF.

The chain has TRBV5-4 and TRBJ1-1; D is uncertain. V lost 0 bases and J lost 3, with 9 bases in between. The CDR3 contains 14 residues. Germline CDR1 reads SGHNT; CDR2 reads YYREEE (reference sequence). This CDR3 reads CASSLEPLDTEAFF. CDR3 nucleotide sequence: TGTGCCAGCAGCTTGGAGCCTCTGGACACTGAAGCTTTCTTT.

The chain carries TRBV15 and TRBJ1-1; 12 positions agree with TRBD1. In germline, CDR1 is LNHNV, CDR2 YYDKDF (reference sequence). Trimming at V came to 4 bases and at J to 8 bases, leaving 5 bases not matched to a gene. The CDR3 has 14 amino acids. The CDR3, as DNA: TGTGCCACCAGCACTGGGACAGGGGGCCGGGAAGCTTTCTTT. This codes for CATSTGTGGREAFF.

This rearrangement joins TRBV7-9 to TRBJ2-7, with TRBD2 matching 7 bases. V lost 2 bases, J lost 3 bases, and 4 bases stayed unmatched. Germline loops: CDR1 SEHNR, CDR2 FQNEAQ (reference sequence). The CDR3 has 14 amino acids. The CDR3 here is CASSLSSGFYEQYF. DNA of the CDR3: TGTGCCAGCAGCTTATCTAGCGGCTTCTACGAGCAGTACTTC.

The chain recombines TRBV9 with TRBJ2-3; TRBD2 aligns across 9 bases. Germline-derived CDR1 and CDR2 are SGDLS and YYNGEE. J lost 5 bases, V lost 2 bases, and 15 bases had no gene match. The CDR3 is 18 residues long. The CDR3 sequence is CASSVAPSEAGGEDTQYF. CDR3 coding DNA: TGTGCCAGCAGCGTTGCTCCCTCTGAGGCGGGAGGGGAAGATACGCAGTATTTT. Filled out from reference TRBV9 and TRBJ2-3, the complete variable domain reads DSGVTQTPKHLITATGQRVTLRCSPRSGDLSVYWYQQSLDQGLQFLIQYYNGEERAKGNILERFSAQQFPDLHSELNLSSLELGDSALYFCASSVAPSEAGGEDTQYFGPGTRLTVL.

The V call is TRBV28, the J call TRBJ2-7; 10 bases match TRBD2. V trimming: 5 bases; J trimming: 0 bases; junction bases outside the gene matches: 13. The germline V gene has CDR1 MDHEN and CDR2 SYDVKM. This CDR3 has 18 amino acids. CDR3 nucleotides: TGTGCCAGCAGTGTTGACGGAGTAGCGGGAGGAAGCTCCTACGAGCAGTACTTC. Translating gives CASSVDGVAGGSSYEQYF. The complete variable domain, with remaining parts taken from reference TRBV28 and TRBJ2-7, reads DVKVTQSSRYLVKRTGEKVFLECVQDMDHENMFWYRQDPGLGLRLIYFSYDVKMKEKGDIPEGYSVSREKKERFSLILESASTNQTSMYLCASSVDGVAGGSSYEQYFGPGTRLTVT.

The V and J genes are TRBV11-2 and TRBJ2-2, with 12 positions matching TRBD2. From germline, CDR1 is SGHAT and CDR2 FQNNGV. The CDR3 loop spans 16 amino acids. V lost 5 bases to trimming and J lost 6 bases; unmatched junction nucleotides: 7. As DNA, the CDR3 is TGTGCCAGCAGCGTACTAGCGGGAGGCCCCCCCGGGGAGCTGTTTTTT. Protein: CASSVLAGGPPGELFF. The full variable domain, rest sourced from reference TRBV11-2 and TRBJ2-2, is EAGVAQSPRYKIIEKRQSVAFWCNPISGHATLYWYQQILGQGPKLLIQFQNNGVVDDSQLPKDRFSAERLKGVDSTLKIQPAKLEDSAVYLCASSVLAGGPPGELFFGEGSRLTVL.

The rearrangement links TRBV2 to TRBJ1-5, with D perhaps TRBD1 (6 bases). Germline CDR1 and CDR2: SNHLY and FYNNEI. Trimming removed 6 bases at V and 3 bases at J, with 15 bases between. The CDR3 covers 15 residues. The CDR3 sequence: CASRAFTGINQPQHF. CDR3 DNA sequence: TGTGCCAGCAGGGCCTTTACAGGGATCAATCAGCCCCAGCATTTT. The full variable domain, rest sourced from reference TRBV2 and TRBJ1-5, is EPEVTQTPSHQVTQMGQEVILRCVPISNHLYFYWYRQILGQKVEFLVSFYNNEISEKSEIFDDQFSVERPDGSNFTLKIRSTKLEDSAMYFCASRAFTGINQPQHFGDGTRLSIL.

This clone showed up just a few times. This chain links TRBV6-5 with TRBJ2-1; TRBD2 aligns across 13 bases. Germline CDR1 is MNHEY and CDR2 is SVGAGI. The CDR3 has 15 amino acids. V lost 2 bases to trimming and J lost 7 bases; unmatched junction nucleotides: 2. The chain's CDR3 is CASSYGTSGMNEQFF. The CDR3 bases are TGTGCCAGCAGTTACGGGACTAGCGGGATGAATGAGCAGTTCTTC.

This clone was seen a single time. A read error may account for a junction end that differs from germline. The V gene is TRBV10-2, the J gene TRBJ1-4; TRBD1 might be the D (5 bases). From germline, CDR1 is WSHSY and CDR2 SAAADI. The CDR3 consists of 14 residues. CDR3 nucleotide sequence: TGCACCAGCAGTGAGTTGGCAGGGTATGAAAAACTGTTTTTT. This sequence encodes CTSSELAGYEKLFF.

The chain uses TRBV2 and TRBJ2-3; 13 bases agree with TRBD2. The CDR3 sequence is 17 residues long. Germline V gene sequence: CDR1 SNHLY, CDR2 FYNNEI. With V trimmed by 6 bases and J by 5 bases, 11 bases remained unmatched. The CDR3 nucleotides are TGTGCCAGCAGCCTCTTAAGGACTAGCGGGAGATTAGATACGCAGTATTTT. Amino acid sequence: CASSLLRTSGRLDTQYF.

J is TRBJ2-7 and V is TRBV19; no definite D call. CDR1 is LNHDA and CDR2 is SQIVND in the germline V gene (reference sequence). V gave up 1 base and J gave up 7 bases, with 11 bases separating them. This CDR3 region has 13 residues. CDR3 residues: CASSIVHQREQYF. The CDR3 DNA reads TGTGCCAGTAGTATAGTCCATCAGAGGGAGCAGTACTTC. The whole variable domain, filled in from reference TRBV19 and TRBJ2-7, reads DGGITQSPKYLFRKEGQNVTLSCEQNLNHDAMYWYRQDPGQGLRLIYYSQIVNDFQKGDIAEGYSVSREKKESFPLTVTSAQKNPTAFYLCASSIVHQREQYFGPGTRLTVT.

The chain has TRBV28 and TRBJ2-5, with a weak D call TRBD2 (5 bases). CDR3 length: 15 residues. Germline values: CDR1 MDHEN, CDR2 SYDVKM. With 6 bases removed from V and 1 base from J, the gap between germline ends came to 15 bases. Here the CDR3 DNA reads TGTGCCAGCAGCTCCGGGATGGGCAGCCAAGAGACCCAGTACTTC. Protein product: CASSSGMGSQETQYF.

The chain combines TRBV28 with TRBJ1-1; 7 bases align to TRBD1. Germline lookup yields CDR1 MDHEN and CDR2 SYDVKM. The CDR3 runs 13 residues. The V segment lost 10 bases and the J segment 8 bases; nucleotides outside the gene matches: 13. The CDR3 nucleotides read TGTGCCACCCGCCCCGGACAGGCCTGGGAAGCTTTCTTT. The encoded protein is CATRPGQAWEAFF.

The CDR3 loop is CAIGGDRGYNEQFF. DNA for the CDR3: TGTGCCATTGGGGGGGACAGGGGGTACAATGAGCAGTTCTTC. The genes are TRBV21-1 and TRBJ2-1; the D call TRBD1 from the table was never checked on the DNA. TRBV21-1 is deemed a pseudogene. The CDR3 has 14 residues.

This clone was recorded many times. This rearrangement joins TRBV5-1 to TRBJ2-7, with 9 bases lining up with TRBD2. J gave up 6 bases and V 0 bases, and 10 bases lay outside the gene matches. CDR3 length equals 16 residues. Germline loops: CDR1 SGHRS, CDR2 YFSETQ. Here the CDR3 DNA reads TGCGCCAGCAGCTTGGGAAATAGCGGGAGAGTAAGCGAGCAGTACTTC. Residues: CASSLGNSGRVSEQYF.

The DNA of the CDR3 is TGTGCCAGCAGCAGGGGACTAGCGGAGGGGGGGATTTTCGCAGATACGCAGTATTTT. This sequence encodes CASSRGLAEGGIFADTQYF. This chain joins TRBV3-1 (or the pseudogene TRBV3-2) and TRBJ2-3, with 11 bases matching TRBD2. The CDR3 covers 19 residues. V dropped 5 bases and J dropped 4; count of bases not matched to a gene: 17. Per germline, CDR1 LGHDT and CDR2 YNNKEL (reference sequence).

The rearrangement joins TRBV7-9 to TRBJ2-2; D is undetermined. The V and J ends lost 4 bases and 6 bases respectively, with 12 bases between them. The CDR3 loop spans 14 amino acids. CDR1 and CDR2 from the germline V gene are SEHNR and FQNEAQ (reference sequence). The CDR3 sequence is CASSSIYPAGELFF. CDR3 nucleotide sequence: TGTGCCAGCAGCTCCATATACCCAGCCGGGGAGCTGTTTTTT.

The CDR3 loop reads CASSYQNYYPPREQYF. The CDR3 nucleotides are TGTGCCAGCAGTTACCAGAACTACTACCCGCCGAGGGAGCAGTACTTC. The chain has TRBV6-5 and TRBJ2-7, with D uncertain. CDR3 length: 16 amino acids. Per germline, CDR1 MNHEY and CDR2 SVGAGI. The germline V and J ends were trimmed by 2 bases and 7 bases, with 21 bases remaining between them.

This clone was picked up one time. The gene calls are TRBV4-1 and TRBJ2-7; no firm D call. The germline V and J ends were trimmed by 4 bases and 6 bases, with 16 bases remaining between them. The germline V gene has CDR1 MGHRA and CDR2 YSYEKL. There are 14 residues in the CDR3. CDR3 DNA sequence: TGCGCCAGCAGCCCAGCCGGGTTAAGAGGCGAGCAGTACTTC. Its translation: CASSPAGLRGEQYF.